This T cell receptor (beta chain) stems from a study of monozygotic twins with inflammatory bowel disease. Study outcomes and limitations: Fewer clonotypes were shared with others by IBD patients than by healthy twins, especially with disease activity.

Eight cDNA synthesis reactions were run for every sample. Addition of UMIs with a 6-nucleotide sample barcode was achieved by template switching. The study subjected TCRalpha and TCRbeta cDNA to two nested PCRs of approximately 16 and 9 cycles. One entry per CDR3 protein, without DNA, is what TCRdb gives after re-calling the 5' RACE reads. This sample contains 300,000 to 450,000 distinct CDR3 sequences. With regard to this clonotype: What it binds is not known.

This CDR3 region has 12 residues. Germline-derived CDR1 and CDR2 are SGHDN and FVKESK. The source of this sequence is a human donor with ulcerative colitis or Crohn's disease, or a healthy co-twin of an affected twin (not recorded which). V usage is TRBV14 and J usage is TRBJ2-3. The sequenced sample consisted of blood. CDR3 amino acids: CASNLAGDTQYF.